This T cell receptor beta chain comes out of a study of control samples from healthy donors and cancer patients. CDR1 and CDR2 (germline): LGHDT, YNNKEL (reference sequence). This CDR3 has 12 residues. V lost 4 bases, J lost 1 base, and 4 bases lay in between. The repertoire was sequenced with immunoSEQ multiplex PCR; TCRdb's copy has only in-frame clones and lacks some. The data include around 190,000 clones; the top ten clones carry roughly 2%. V and J are TRBV3-1 (or the pseudogene TRBV3-2) and TRBJ1-2, with D unresolved. Sequencing was done on a sample of blood. This clonotype originated in a woman aged 25 to 39 in good health. Written as DNA, the CDR3 is TGTGCCAGCAGCCGAAATAACTATGGCTACACCTTC. It yields the protein CASSRNNYGYTF.